This T cell receptor (beta chain) was observed in a study of monozygotic twins with inflammatory bowel disease. General study findings and limits: For repertoire similarity, concordant twins did not differ from discordant twins, possibly because power was limited.

Germline loops: CDR1 SGHNT, CDR2 YENEEA. CDR3 length: 15 residues. The template-switching step introduced UMIs that carried a 6-nucleotide sample barcode. TCRdb re-called the 5' RACE reads; one entry per CDR3 protein, DNA not given. This sample's table has approximately 110,000 distinct CDR3 sequences. Note on this clonotype: What it recognizes is unknown.

Sample: blood. The origin of this receptor is a human donor with ulcerative colitis or Crohn's disease, or a healthy co-twin of an affected twin (not recorded which). The chain uses TRBV11-3 and TRBJ1-1. The CDR3 loop reads CASSPYSVRGTEAFF.